One T cell receptor (beta chain) is described in this entry. This CDR3 region has 15 residues. CDR1 and CDR2 from the germline V gene are KGHSH and LQKENI. The V and J ends lost 3 bases and 1 base respectively, with 9 bases between them. The method was immunoSEQ multiplex PCR; TCRdb's version includes in-frame clones alone and lacks a portion of them. The sample holds a few hundred thousand clones; 84% are singletons and the top ten take 2% to 2.5%. These data belong to a study of blood T cell repertoires in COVID-19. Study background: COVID-19 samples collected from the United States, Italy and Spain covered acute and convalescent phases. From T cells, B-cell-depleted T cells, or PBMCs came the material, which was cDNA or gDNA.

This chain links TRBV18 with TRBJ2-2, with D possibly matching TRBD1 (5 bases). Material: peripheral blood. The TCR originated in a woman aged 55 to 70 with acute or convalescent COVID-19. As DNA, the CDR3 is TGTGCCAGCTCACCCGGCAGGGAGAACACCGGGGAGCTGTTTTTT. This codes for CASSPGRENTGELFF.